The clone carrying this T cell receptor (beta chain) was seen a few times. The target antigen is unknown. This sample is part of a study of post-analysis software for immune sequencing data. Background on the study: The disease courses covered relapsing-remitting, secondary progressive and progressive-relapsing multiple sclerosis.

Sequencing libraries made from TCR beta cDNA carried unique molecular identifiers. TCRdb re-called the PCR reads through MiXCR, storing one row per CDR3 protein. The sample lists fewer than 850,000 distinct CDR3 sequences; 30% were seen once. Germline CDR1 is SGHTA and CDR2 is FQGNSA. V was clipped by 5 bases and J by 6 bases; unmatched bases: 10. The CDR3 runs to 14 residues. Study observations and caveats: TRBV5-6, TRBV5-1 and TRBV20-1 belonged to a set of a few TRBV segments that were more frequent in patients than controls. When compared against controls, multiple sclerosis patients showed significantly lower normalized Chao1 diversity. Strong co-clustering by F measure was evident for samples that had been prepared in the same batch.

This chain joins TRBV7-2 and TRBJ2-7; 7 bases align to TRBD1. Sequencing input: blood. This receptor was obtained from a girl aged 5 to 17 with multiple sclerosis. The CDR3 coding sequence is TGTGCCAGCAGCCCCAGACAGGGCAGTGCCGAGCAGTACTTC. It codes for CASSPRQGSAEQYF.